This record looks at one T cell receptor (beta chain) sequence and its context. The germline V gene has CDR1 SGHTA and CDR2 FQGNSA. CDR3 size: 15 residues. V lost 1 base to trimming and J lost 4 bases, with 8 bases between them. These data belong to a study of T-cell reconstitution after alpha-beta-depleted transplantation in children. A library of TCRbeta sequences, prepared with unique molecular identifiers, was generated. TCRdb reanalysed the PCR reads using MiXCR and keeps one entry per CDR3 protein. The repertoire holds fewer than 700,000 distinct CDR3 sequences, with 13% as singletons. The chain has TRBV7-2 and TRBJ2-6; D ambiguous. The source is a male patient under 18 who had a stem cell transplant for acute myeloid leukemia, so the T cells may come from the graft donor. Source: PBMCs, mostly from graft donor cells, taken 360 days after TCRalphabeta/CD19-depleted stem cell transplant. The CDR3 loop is CASSLVPDGANVLTF. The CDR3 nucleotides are TGTGCCAGCAGCTTAGTACCCGACGGGGCCAACGTCCTGACTTTC.